The clone carrying this T cell receptor (beta chain) was observed a few times. The source of the sample is a study of blood T cell repertoires in COVID-19. Sequencing used immunoSEQ multiplex PCR; TCRdb keeps in-frame clones, though not all of them. The table lists some 350,000 clones, approximately 87% of them singletons. Per germline, CDR1 SGHRS and CDR2 YFSETQ. This CDR3 region has 13 residues. V lost 1 base, J lost 10 bases, and 9 bases lay in between. Membership in each cohort depended on participant-reported clinical history. Specimen: PBMCs or T cells enriched from blood (not recorded which). The chain has TRBV5-1 and TRBJ1-6; tentative D call: TRBD1 (5 bases). The receptor was isolated from a woman in her 30s who had recovered from COVID-19. The CDR3 coding sequence is TGCGCCAGCAGCTTGAATTCAGGGTCACCCCTCCACTTT. This gives the protein CASSLNSGSPLHF.